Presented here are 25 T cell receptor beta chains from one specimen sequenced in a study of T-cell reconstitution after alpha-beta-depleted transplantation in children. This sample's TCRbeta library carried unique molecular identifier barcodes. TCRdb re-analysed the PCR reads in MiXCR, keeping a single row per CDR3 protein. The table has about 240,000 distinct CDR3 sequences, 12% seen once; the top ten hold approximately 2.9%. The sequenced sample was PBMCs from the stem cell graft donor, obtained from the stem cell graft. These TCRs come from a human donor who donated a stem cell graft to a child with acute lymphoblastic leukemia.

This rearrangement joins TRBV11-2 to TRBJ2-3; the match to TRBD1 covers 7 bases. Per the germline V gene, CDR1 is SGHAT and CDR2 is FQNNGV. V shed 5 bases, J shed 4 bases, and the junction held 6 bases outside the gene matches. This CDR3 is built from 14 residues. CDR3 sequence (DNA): TGTGCCAGCAGCACCCGACAGGGTTCAGATACGCAGTATTTT. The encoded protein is CASSTRQGSDTQYF.

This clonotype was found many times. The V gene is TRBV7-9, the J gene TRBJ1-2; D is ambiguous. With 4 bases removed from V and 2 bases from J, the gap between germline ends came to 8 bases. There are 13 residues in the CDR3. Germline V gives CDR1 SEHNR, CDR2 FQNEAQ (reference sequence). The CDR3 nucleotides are TGTGCCAGCAGCTCATCACGAAACTATGGCTACACCTTC. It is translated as CASSSSRNYGYTF.

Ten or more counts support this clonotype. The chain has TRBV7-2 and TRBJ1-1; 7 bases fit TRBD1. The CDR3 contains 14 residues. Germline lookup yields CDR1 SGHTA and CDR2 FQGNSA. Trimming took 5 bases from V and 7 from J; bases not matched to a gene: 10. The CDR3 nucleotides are TGTGCCAGCAGCGTACCGCCGGGACAGCTTGAAGCTTTCTTT. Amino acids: CASSVPPGQLEAFF.

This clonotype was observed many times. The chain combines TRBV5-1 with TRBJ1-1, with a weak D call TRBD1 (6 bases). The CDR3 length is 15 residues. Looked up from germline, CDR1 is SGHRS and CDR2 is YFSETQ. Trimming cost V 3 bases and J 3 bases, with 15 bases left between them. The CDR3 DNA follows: TGCGCCAGCAGCTCGATCAAAGGGGGGGACACTGAAGCTTTCTTT. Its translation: CASSSIKGGDTEAFF. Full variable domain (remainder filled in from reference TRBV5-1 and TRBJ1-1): KAGVTQTPRYLIKTRGQQVTLSCSPISGHRSVSWYQQTPGQGLQFLFEYFSETQRNKGNFPGRFSGRQFSNSRSEMNVSTLELGDSALYLCASSSIKGGDTEAFFGQGTRLTVV.

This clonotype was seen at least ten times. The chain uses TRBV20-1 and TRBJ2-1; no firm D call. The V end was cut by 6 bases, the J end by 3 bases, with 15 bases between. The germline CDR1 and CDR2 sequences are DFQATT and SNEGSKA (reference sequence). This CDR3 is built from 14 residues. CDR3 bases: TGCAGTGCCAACCCCCAGTGGGGCTACAATGAGCAGTTCTTC. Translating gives CSANPQWGYNEQFF.

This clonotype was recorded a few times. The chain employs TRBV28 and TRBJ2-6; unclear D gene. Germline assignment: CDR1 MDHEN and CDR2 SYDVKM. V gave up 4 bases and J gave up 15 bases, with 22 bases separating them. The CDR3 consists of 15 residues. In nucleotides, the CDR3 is TGTGCCAGCAGTTCCTCCGGGTCCCACCTGAATGGCCTGACTTTC. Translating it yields CASSSSGSHLNGLTF.

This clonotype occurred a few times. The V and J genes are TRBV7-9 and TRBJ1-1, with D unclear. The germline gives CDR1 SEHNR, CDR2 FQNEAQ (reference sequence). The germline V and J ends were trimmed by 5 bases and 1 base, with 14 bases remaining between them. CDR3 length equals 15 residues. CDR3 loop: CASSRLNRANTEAFF. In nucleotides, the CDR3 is TGTGCCAGCAGCCGGCTAAATCGGGCGAACACTGAAGCTTTCTTT.

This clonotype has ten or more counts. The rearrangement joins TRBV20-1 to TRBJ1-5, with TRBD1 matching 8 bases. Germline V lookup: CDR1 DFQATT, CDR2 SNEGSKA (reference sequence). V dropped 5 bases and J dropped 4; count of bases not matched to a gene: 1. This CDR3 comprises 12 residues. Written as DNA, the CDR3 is TGCAGTGCTCAGGGGGCTAATCAGCCCCAGCATTTT. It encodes CSAQGANQPQHF.

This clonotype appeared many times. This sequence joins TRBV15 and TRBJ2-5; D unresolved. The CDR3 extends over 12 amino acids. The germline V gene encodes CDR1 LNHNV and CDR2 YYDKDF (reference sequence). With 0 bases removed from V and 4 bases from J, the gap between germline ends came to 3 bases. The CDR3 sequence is CATSRERETQYF. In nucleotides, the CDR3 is TGTGCCACCAGCAGAGAACGAGAGACCCAGTACTTC.

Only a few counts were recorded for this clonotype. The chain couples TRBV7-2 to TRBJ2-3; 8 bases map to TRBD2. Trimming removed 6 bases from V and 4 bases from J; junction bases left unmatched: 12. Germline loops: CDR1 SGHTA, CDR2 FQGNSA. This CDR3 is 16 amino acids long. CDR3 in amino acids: CASSPLWTSRADTQYF. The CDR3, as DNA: TGTGCCAGCAGTCCCCTATGGACTAGCAGGGCAGATACGCAGTATTTT.

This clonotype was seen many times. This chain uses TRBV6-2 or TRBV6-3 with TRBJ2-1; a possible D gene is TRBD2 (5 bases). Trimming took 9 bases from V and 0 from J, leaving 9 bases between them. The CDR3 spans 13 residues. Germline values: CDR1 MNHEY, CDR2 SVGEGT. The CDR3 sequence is CASRDSSYNEQFF. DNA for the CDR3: TGTGCCAGTCGGGATAGCTCCTACAATGAGCAGTTCTTC.

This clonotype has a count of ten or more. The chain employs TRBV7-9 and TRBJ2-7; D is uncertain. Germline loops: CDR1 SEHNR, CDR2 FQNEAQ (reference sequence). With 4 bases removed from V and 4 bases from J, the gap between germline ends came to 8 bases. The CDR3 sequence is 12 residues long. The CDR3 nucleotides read TGTGCCAGCAGCTCAGACACGTACGAGCAGTACTTC. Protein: CASSSDTYEQYF.

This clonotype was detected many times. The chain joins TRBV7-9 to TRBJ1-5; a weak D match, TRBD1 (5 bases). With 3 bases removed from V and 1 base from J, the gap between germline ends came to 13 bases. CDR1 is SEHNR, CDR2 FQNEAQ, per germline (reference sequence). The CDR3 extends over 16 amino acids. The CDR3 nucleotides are TGTGCCAGCAGCTTGGGGCACGAGGGGAGCAATCAGCCCCAGCATTTT. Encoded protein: CASSLGHEGSNQPQHF.

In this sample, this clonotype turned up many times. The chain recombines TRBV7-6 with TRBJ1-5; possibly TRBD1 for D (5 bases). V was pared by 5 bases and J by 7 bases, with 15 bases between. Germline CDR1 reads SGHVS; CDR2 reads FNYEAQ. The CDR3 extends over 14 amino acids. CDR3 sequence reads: CASSPGGEGQPQHF. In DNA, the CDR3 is TGTGCCAGCAGCCCTGGTGGGGAGGGGCAGCCCCAGCATTTT.

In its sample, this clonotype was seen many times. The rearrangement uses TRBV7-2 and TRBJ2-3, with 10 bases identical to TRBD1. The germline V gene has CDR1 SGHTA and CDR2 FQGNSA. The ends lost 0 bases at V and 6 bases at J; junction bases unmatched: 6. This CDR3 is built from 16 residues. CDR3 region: CASSLAGTGVGDTQYF. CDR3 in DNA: TGTGCCAGCAGCTTAGCCGGGACAGGGGTAGGGGATACGCAGTATTTT.

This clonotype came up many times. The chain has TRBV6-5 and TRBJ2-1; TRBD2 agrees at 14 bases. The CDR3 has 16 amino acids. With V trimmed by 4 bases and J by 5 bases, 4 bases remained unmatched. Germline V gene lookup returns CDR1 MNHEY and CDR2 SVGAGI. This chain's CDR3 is CASSSGLAGGDNEQFF. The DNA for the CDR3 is TGTGCCAGCAGTTCCGGACTAGCGGGGGGTGACAATGAGCAGTTCTTC.

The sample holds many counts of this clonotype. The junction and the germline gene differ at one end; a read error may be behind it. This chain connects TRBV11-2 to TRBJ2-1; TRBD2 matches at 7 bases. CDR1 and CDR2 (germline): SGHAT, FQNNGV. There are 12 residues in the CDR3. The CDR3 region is CASSPVGSREVF. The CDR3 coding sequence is TGTGCCAGCAGCCCGGTGGGGAGCCGGGAGGTCTTC.

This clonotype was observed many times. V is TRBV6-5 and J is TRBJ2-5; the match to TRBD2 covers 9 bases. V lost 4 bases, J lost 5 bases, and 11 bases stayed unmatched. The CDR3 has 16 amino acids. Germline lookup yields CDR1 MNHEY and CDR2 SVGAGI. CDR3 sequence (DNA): TGTGCCAGCAGTTCCATGGCGGGAGGGCCGGCGGAGACCCAGTACTTC. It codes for CASSSMAGGPAETQYF.

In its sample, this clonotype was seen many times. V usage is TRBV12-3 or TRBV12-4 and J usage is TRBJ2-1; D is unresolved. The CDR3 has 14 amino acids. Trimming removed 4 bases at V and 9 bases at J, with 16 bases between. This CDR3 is CASSSYPLTTEQFF. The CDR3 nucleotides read TGTGCCAGCAGTTCCTACCCCTTAACAACTGAGCAGTTCTTC.

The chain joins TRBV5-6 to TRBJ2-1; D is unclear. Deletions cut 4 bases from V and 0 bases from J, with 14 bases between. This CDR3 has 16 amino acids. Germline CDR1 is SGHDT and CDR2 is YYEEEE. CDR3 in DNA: TGTGCCAGCAGCGCCCAGCCTCGCAGCTCCTACAATGAGCAGTTCTTC. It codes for CASSAQPRSSYNEQFF. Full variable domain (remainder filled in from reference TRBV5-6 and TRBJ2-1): DAGVTQSPTHLIKTRGQQVTLRCSPKSGHDTVSWYQQALGQGPQFIFQYYEEEERQRGNFPDRFSGHQFPNYSSELNVNALLLGDSALYLCASSAQPRSSYNEQFFGPGTRLTVL.

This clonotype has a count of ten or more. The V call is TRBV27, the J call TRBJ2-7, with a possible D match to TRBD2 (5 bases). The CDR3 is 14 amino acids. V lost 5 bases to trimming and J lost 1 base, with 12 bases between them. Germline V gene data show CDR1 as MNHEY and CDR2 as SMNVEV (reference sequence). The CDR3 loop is CASSPRTGSYEQYF. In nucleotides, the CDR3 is TGTGCCAGCAGTCCCAGGACTGGATCCTACGAGCAGTACTTC.

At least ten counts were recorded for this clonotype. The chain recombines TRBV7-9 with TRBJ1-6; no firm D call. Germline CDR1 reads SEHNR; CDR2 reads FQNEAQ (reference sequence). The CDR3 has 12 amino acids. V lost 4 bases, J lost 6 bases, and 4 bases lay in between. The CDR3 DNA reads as TGTGCCAGCAGCTCTATTAATTCACCCCTCCACTTT. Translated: CASSSINSPLHF.

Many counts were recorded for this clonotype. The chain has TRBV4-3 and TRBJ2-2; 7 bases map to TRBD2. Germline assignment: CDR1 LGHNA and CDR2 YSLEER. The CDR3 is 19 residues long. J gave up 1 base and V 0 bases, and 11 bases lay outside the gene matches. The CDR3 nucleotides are TGCGCCAGCAGCCAAGAAGCAAGAGAGGCTAGCGGGAACACCGGGGAGCTGTTTTTT. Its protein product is CASSQEAREASGNTGELFF.

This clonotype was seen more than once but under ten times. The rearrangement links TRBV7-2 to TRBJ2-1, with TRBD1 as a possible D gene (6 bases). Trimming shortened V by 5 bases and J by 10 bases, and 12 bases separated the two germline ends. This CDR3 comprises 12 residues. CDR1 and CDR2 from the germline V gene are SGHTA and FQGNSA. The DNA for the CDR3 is TGTGCCAGCAGCAACCCAGGGGAAGAGCAGTTCTTC. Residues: CASSNPGEEQFF.

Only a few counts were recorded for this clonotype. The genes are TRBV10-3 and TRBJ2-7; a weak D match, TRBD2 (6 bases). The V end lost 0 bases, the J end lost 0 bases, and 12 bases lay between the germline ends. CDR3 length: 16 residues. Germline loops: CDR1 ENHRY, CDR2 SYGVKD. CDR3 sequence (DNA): TGTGCCATCAGTGAGTCGGGGCTAGCGAGCTCCTACGAGCAGTACTTC. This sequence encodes CAISESGLASSYEQYF.